The clone carrying this T cell receptor (beta chain) was recorded a few times. Its antigen is not identified. TCRdb re-derived calls from the reads in MiXCR, one entry per CDR3 protein. The sample comprises 310,000 or so distinct CDR3 sequences, more than 20% of which are singletons, and about an eighth rests with the top ten. These data come from a study of T cell repertoires in cytomegalovirus infection. Study background: Used in the study were CMV epitopes, some recently identified and HLA-C-restricted, others well-studied and HLA-B-restricted. Matching HLA type and CMV infection were both indicated by public TCR beta signatures.

Study outcomes and limitations: Cumulative public TCR beta family frequency identified carriers of CMV plus the relevant HLA. In two of eight donors, the top clonotype was HLA-C-restricted CMV-specific.

The CDR3 extends over 16 amino acids. The junction had 5 bases not matched to a gene; V was cut back by 2 bases and J by 8 bases. CDR1 is LGHNA and CDR2 is YNFKEQ in the germline V gene. The input for sequencing was cultured PBMCs, taken from culture after CMV antigen stimulation. The origin of this receptor is a human donor in good health (CMV status not recorded). Some clones in this sample may be carry-over from other donors' samples. This chain uses TRBV4-2 with TRBJ2-1; 14 bases are shared with TRBD2. CDR3 region: CASSQLGLAGGHEQFF. CDR3 in DNA: TGTGCCAGCAGCCAACTAGGACTAGCGGGAGGTCATGAGCAGTTCTTC.